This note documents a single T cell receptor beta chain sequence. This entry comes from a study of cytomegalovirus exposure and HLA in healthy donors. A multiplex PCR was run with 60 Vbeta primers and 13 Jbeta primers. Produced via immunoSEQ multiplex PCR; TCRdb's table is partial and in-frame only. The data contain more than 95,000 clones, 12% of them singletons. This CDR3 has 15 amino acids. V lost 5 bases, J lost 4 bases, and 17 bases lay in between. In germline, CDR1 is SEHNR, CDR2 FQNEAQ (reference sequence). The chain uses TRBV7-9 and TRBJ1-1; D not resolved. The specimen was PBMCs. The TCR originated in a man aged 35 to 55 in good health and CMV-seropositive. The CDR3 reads CASSPKLNIRTEAFF. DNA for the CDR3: TGTGCCAGCAGCCCGAAACTAAACATTCGCACTGAAGCTTTCTTT.